This T cell receptor (beta chain) originates from a study of sequential checkpoint blockade in melanoma. On the study more broadly: Randomization was 1:1 between first-line nivolumab→ipilimumab and ipilimumab→nivolumab. Maintenance nivolumab came after either treatment sequence.

This clone was observed once. Sample treatment: randomized to nivolumab then ipilimumab (arm A) or the reverse (arm B). No patient had prior DNA-damaging chemotherapy. From thawed PBMCs, live CD3+CD8+ cells negative for CD19 and CD56 were sorted. The table came from immunoSEQ multiplex PCR; TCRdb's copy has only in-frame clones and leaves some out. The sample shows approximately 21,000 clones, about 80% of them seen only once. The sequencing used CD8+ T cells sorted from blood (inferred from file names), collected from a patient given nivolumab and ipilimumab in sequence. The origin of this receptor is a human donor with melanoma.

CDR3 protein: CASSLGAPHQPQHF. Written as DNA, the CDR3 is TGTGCCAGCAGCTTAGGGGCCCCCCACCAGCCCCAGCATTTT. J is TRBJ1-5 and V is TRBV7-6; no clear D gene. The CDR3 is made up of 14 amino acids. The germline CDR1 and CDR2 sequences are SGHVS and FNYEAQ. Between the trimmed V and J ends, which lost 1 base and 7 bases, there was a span of 11 bases.